This TCR beta chain was sequenced during a study of beta chain features in type 1 diabetes. Expressed TCRB transcripts were sequenced because the entire RNA isolate underwent reverse transcription. TCRdb keeps only in-frame clones here, not all; method: immunoSEQ multiplex PCR. The sample consists of under 300,000 clones, roughly a quarter of them appearing once. Heparinised blood was drawn once per donor, averaging approximately 0.12 L. General observations from the study: Type 1 diabetes patients had TCRB CDR3s that were shorter (moderately but significantly so) in all four CD4+ subsets. Naive, central memory and regulatory TCRB repertoires appeared more similar among patients than healthy donors.

Comments on this clone: What it binds is unknown.

The sequenced material came from naive CD4+ T cells from blood. This clonotype was sampled from a woman in her 30s with type 1 diabetes.

The CDR3 nucleotides read TGTGCCAGCAGCTTTACGACAGTCGGGGAGCTGTTTTTT. It is translated as CASSFTTVGELFF. The genes are TRBV7-3 and TRBJ2-2; D is perhaps TRBD1 (5 bases). From germline, CDR1 is SGHTA and CDR2 FQGTGA. This CDR3 comprises 13 residues. Trimming left V 3 bases short and J 7 bases short, with 9 bases between.